This TCR beta chain was found in a study of human T cells and chemical hapten exposure (dated by TCRdb to 2020 to 2022). Study-level background: For sensitization, 2% DPC in acetone was applied to a roughly 2 cm by roughly 2 cm area of upper inner arm skin. Throughout the roughly 25-week study period, patients were also given weekly therapeutic DPC doses on the scalp. Patch testing on the upper back used Finn chambers containing 0.01% DPC, with scoring done after 6 days according to International Contact Dermatitis Research Group standards. The mostly female patient cohort included alopecia areata with under or over 50% scalp involvement, alopecia totalis and alopecia universalis. The libraries were sequenced as a pool, and the TCR yield per sample differed mostly because of small variations in library volumes within the pool. This study followed changes in the peripheral blood TCR repertoire in vivo during primary and secondary sensitization of alopecia patients to the hapten diphenylcyclopropenone (DPC). Blood samples were taken from patients before sensitization (week 0) and at 2, 6 and about 24 weeks after DPC sensitization. For TCR sequencing, blood came from about 28 alopecia patients at anywhere from one to four time points (pre-sensitization, 2, 6 and 24 weeks).

What this sample's time point label stands for: patch test 2, 6 weeks after DPC sensitization. Explained via the paper, the treatment or condition label denotes: therapeutic diphenylcyclopropenone sensitization with weekly scalp DPC. At each patch-test visit, blood was drawn before the patch test was applied. Eligible patients were aged 18 to 70, diagnosed with alopecia, deemed suitable for DPC therapy, and excluded if pregnant. Total RNA was extracted from unfractionated whole blood collected in Tempus Blood RNA tubes. Library construction relied on RACE. The data were produced on a NextSeq 500. During library preparation, unique molecular identifiers were attached to individual cDNA molecules so that TCRs could be counted in a quantitative, reproducible way. For every blood RNA sample, sequencing covered both the TCR alpha and TCR beta chains. The published analysis was carried out like this. The median number of TCRs per sample was approximately 93,000, ranging from 23,224 to 690,600. The Decombinator software suite was used to annotate V, J and CDR3 in the TCR reads. For PS versus PT1 abundance plots, all samples were subsampled to the same number of TCRs (28,000). TCRs were defined as expanded if absent before sensitization and observed at least eight times at the 2-week time point. The public reads were quality trimmed at Q25 with fastp and then assembled into clones with MiXCR by TCRdb, keeping productive beta chains. When rows share a CDR3 protein, they turn into one entry using the most common DNA and genes. For this entry, the V and J calls and clone size follow TCRdb and not the study's own pipeline. This sample is represented by about 400,000 distinct CDR3 sequences; nearly 6.5% of them were singletons. The ten top clones hold about 5% of the sample.

The germline V gene sets CDR1 to MGHDK and CDR2 to SYGVNS. V sheds 4 bases and J sheds 1 base, leaving 13 bases between their ends. The CDR3 runs 15 amino acids, cysteine and phenylalanine included. Kept here is only the CDR3 DNA, which spans 45 bases and is read in frame from base 1. Overall study results and their limits: No change with DPC sensitization was found in the number of TCRs above 1 in 1000 frequency, and no evidence of global repertoire structure alterations was found. Compared with pre-sensitization or healthy control sets, expanded TCRs formed significantly more large CDR3 similarity clusters, which is consistent with antigen-driven responses. Because every patient had alopecia, a presumed autoimmune disease, the patients' immune response might differ from that of healthy individuals. Patch test score was positively correlated with the number of PT1 expanded TCRs, with significance at thresholds 8, 16 and 32 but not at 4. After repeated subsampling, the strength of the expansion versus patch-test correlation and the threshold at which it became significant changed.

There are many counts of this clonotype. The target of this receptor is not known. No qualities accompany the bases; no much larger clone lies one base away. Specimen: whole blood, collected in connection with sensitization to the hapten diphenylcyclopropenone (DPC). This chain is built from TRBV25-1 and TRBJ1-2, and possibly TRBD1, on 6 matching bases. This clonotype was obtained from a woman under 30 with alopecia areata. Some clones in this sample may be carry-over from other donors' samples. The nucleotide sequence is TGTGCCAGCAGTGGGGACACTGCATTTAACTATGGCTACACCTTC. This gives the protein CASSGDTAFNYGYTF.